This TCR beta chain was identified during a study of PD-L1 blockade in urothelial cancer. Study-wide context: It was at 3 weeks (second dose) and 6 weeks after treatment start that blood was analyzed.

Trimming pared 3 bases from V and 1 base from J, leaving 10 bases between. The germline V gene encodes CDR1 ENHRY and CDR2 SYGVKD. This CDR3 spans 15 amino acids. Some clones are missing from TCRdb's copy, which holds only in-frame ones; the method was immunoSEQ multiplex PCR. This sample has tens of thousands of clones; around 87% occur once, and the top ten carry 8% to 13%. Concerning this clone itself: Its antigen is unknown.

Points from the study as a whole: Lower than median blood TCR clonality before treatment predicted better survival.

Time point of the sample: peripheral blood 6 weeks after treatment start. Patients' urothelial carcinoma was locally advanced or metastatic. The V gene is TRBV10-3, the J gene TRBJ1-5, with D tentatively TRBD1 (5 bases). The receptor's source is a man aged 55 to 69 with urothelial cancer. The starting material was PBMCs, obtained around atezolizumab (anti-PD-L1) treatment. The CDR3 bases are TGTGCCATCAGTGACAGGGTAGAAAGCAATCAGCCCCAGCATTTT. This translates into CAISDRVESNQPQHF.